This is a list of T cell receptor beta chains from one sample in a study of Graves' ophthalmopathy and Graves' hyperthyroidism. TCRdb re-called the multiplex PCR reads through MiXCR, storing one row per CDR3 protein. There are around 590,000 distinct CDR3 sequences in the sample; less than 45% occur only once, and 3.5% to 4.5% lies in the top ten. The sequenced sample was peripheral blood or thyroid tissue (not recorded which). The source is an adult man with Graves' hyperthyroidism. The CDR3 runs from the conserved cysteine through the conserved F or W. D genes are given only for firm matches. The size entry is marked missing in some rows and otherwise reads once, few, many or a size class.

size,V,J,D,CDR3,DNA
NA,TRBV24-1,TRBJ1-1,NA,CATSDFGTGTYNEAFF,TGTGCCACCAGTGATTTCGGGACTGGGACCTACAATGAAGCTTTCTTT
NA,TRBV6-6,TRBJ1-2,NA,CASSYEGSKSNYGYTF,TGTGCCAGCAGTTACGAGGGCAGCAAATCTAACTATGGCTACACCTTC
many,TRBV14,TRBJ2-5,NA,CASSRRGQGVETQYF,TGTGCCAGCAGCCGGAGGGGGCAGGGAGTGGAGACCCAGTACTTC
NA,TRBV2,TRBJ1-5,TRBD1,CASSEAQTGTGETQHF,TGTGCCAGCAGTGAAGCCCAGACAGGGACGGGGGAGACCCAGCATTTT
many,TRBV9,TRBJ1-2,NA,CASSVGVENYGYTF,TGTGCCAGCAGCGTAGGTGTGGAAAACTATGGCTACACCTTC
NA,TRBV7-9,TRBJ1-1,NA,CASSLTSLEDKAFF,TGTGCCAGCAGCTTGACTAGCCTGGAGGACAAAGCTTTCTTT
NA,TRBV13,TRBJ1-3,NA,CASSPTWTSGNTIYF,TGTGCCAGCAGCCCCACATGGACGTCGGGAAACACCATATATTTT
NA,TRBV9,TRBJ1-2,NA,CASGVGGGDYGYTF,TGTGCCAGCGGCGTTGGGGGCGGCGACTATGGCTACACCTTC
NA,TRBV29-1,TRBJ2-7,NA,CSDKWGLGLYEQYF,TGCAGCGACAAATGGGGCCTGGGGCTCTACGAGCAGTACTTC
few,TRBV6-1,TRBJ1-6,NA,CASKPTVVYNSPLHF,TGTGCCAGCAAACCGACAGTTGTCTATAATTCACCCCTCCACTTT
NA,TRBV12-3/TRBV12-4,TRBJ2-7,NA,CASSLYQGPGIASYEQYF,TGTGCCAGCAGTTTATACCAGGGTCCTGGGATAGCTTCGTACGAGCAGTACTTC
few,TRBV9,TRBJ2-5,NA,CASSVGLSADEYQETQYF,TGTGCCAGCAGCGTAGGACTATCTGCAGACGAGTACCAAGAGACCCAGTACTTC
many,TRBV7-9,TRBJ2-5,NA,CASSHNMGREETQYF,TGTGCCAGCAGTCACAACATGGGCCGGGAAGAGACCCAGTACTTC
NA,TRBV3-1,TRBJ2-7,NA,CASSQSGTRLDEQYF,TGTGCCAGCAGCCAATCCGGGACTCGACTGGATGAGCAGTACTTC
NA,TRBV7-9,TRBJ2-5,TRBD1,CASSLAGGSAETQYF,TGTGCCAGCAGCTTAGCAGGGGGCAGCGCAGAGACCCAGTACTTC
many,TRBV11-2,TRBJ2-1,TRBD2,CASSHGGTRSYNEQFF,TGTGCCAGCAGCCACGGGGGGACTCGCTCCTACAATGAGCAGTTCTTC
NA,TRBV10-3,TRBJ2-3,NA,CASSRAWGESTDTQYF,TGTGCCAGCAGCCGGGCGTGGGGAGAGAGCACAGATACGCAGTATTTT
many,TRBV7-2,TRBJ1-4,NA,CASSPNPGATNEKLFF,TGTGCCAGCAGCCCTAACCCGGGTGCAACTAATGAAAAACTGTTTTTT
many,TRBV7-9,TRBJ2-2,TRBD2,CASSSSPGTGLAGAYTGELFF,TGTGCCAGCAGCTCCAGTCCCGGGACAGGACTAGCGGGAGCGTACACCGGGGAGCTGTTTTTT
NA,TRBV12-3/TRBV12-4,TRBJ1-5,NA,CASSPSGGVNQPQHF,TGTGCCAGCTCACCGAGTGGGGGAGTCAATCAGCCCCAGCATTTT
NA,TRBV2,TRBJ2-2,NA,CASMDTADGGELFF,TGTGCCAGCATGGACACAGCAGACGGCGGGGAGCTGTTTTTT
NA,TRBV27,TRBJ1-1,NA,CASSQRENSEAFF,TGTGCCAGCAGTCAAAGGGAGAACAGTGAAGCTTTCTTT
many,TRBV19,TRBJ1-5,TRBD1,CASSPRTGISNQPQHF,TGTGCCAGTAGTCCAAGGACAGGGATTAGCAATCAGCCCCAGCATTTT
few,TRBV7-9,TRBJ2-2,NA,CASRPPLGAPTGELFF,TGTGCCAGCAGGCCGCCGTTGGGGGCACCCACCGGGGAGCTGTTTTTT
many,TRBV7-9,TRBJ2-7,NA,CASSPPSGTFNYEQYF,TGTGCCAGCAGCCCGCCCTCCGGGACATTTAACTACGAGCAGTACTTC
NA,TRBV10-3,TRBJ2-2,TRBD1,CASSERTGTGGELFF,TGTGCCAGCAGTGAGAGGACAGGGACGGGCGGGGAGCTGTTTTTT
NA,TRBV29-1,TRBJ2-3,TRBD1,CSVAGGWTDTQYF,TGCAGCGTCGCAGGGGGCTGGACAGATACGCAGTATTTT
few,TRBV28,TRBJ2-7,TRBD1,CASEPTGTEGPSYEQYF,TGTGCCAGCGAGCCAACCGGGACAGAGGGACCCTCCTACGAGCAGTACTTC
many,TRBV19,TRBJ1-6,TRBD1,CASSIGDRARNSPLHF,TGTGCCAGTAGTATAGGTGACAGGGCTAGAAATTCACCCCTCCACTTT